This T cell receptor (beta chain) was observed in a study of T cells in Graves' hyperthyroidism and ophthalmopathy. Stable Graves' hyperthyroidism denoted no ophthalmopathy progression over 18 months. Isolation of PBMCs was performed on 10 ml fresh peripheral blood. Germline V lookup: CDR1 SGHAT, CDR2 FQNNGV. V dropped 1 base and J dropped 2 bases, with 11 bases sitting between them. This CDR3 contains 15 residues. TCR beta CDR3 regions were amplified from RNA. The HTBI primer set drove a first-round RT-PCR of the TCR CDR3. One entry per CDR3 protein, called by TCRdb with MiXCR from the multiplex PCR reads. In the table there are 600,000 to 900,000 distinct CDR3 sequences, roughly 17% of which are singletons.

The material sequenced was blood. This clonotype was sampled from a young man with Graves' hyperthyroidism. The rearrangement uses TRBV11-2 and TRBJ2-5; D possibly matches TRBD1 or TRBD2 (5 bases each). CDR3 nucleotide sequence: TGTGCCAGCAGCTTAGTAGGGACGCATCAAGAGACCCAGTACTTC. Amino acid sequence: CASSLVGTHQETQYF.